The clone carrying this T cell receptor (beta chain) was counted between two and nine times. In the original workflow: Nucleated cell counts were estimated from reference gene primer amplification. TCRdb's table, derived via immunoSEQ multiplex PCR, lists solely in-frame clones and lacks some. The V and J calls and the clone size are those of that table, but D and trimming were determined from the DNA. The sample includes hundreds of thousands of clones, 80% to 90% of them seen just once. Trimming shortened V by 2 bases and J by 2 bases, and 7 bases separated the two germline ends. The CDR3 sequence is 14 residues long. In germline, CDR1 is WNHNN, CDR2 SYGVQD (reference sequence). The data originate from a study of blood T cell repertoires in COVID-19. Study details: The samples span acute and convalescent COVID-19 from the United States, Italy and Spain. Nucleic acid was either cDNA or gDNA, and it came from T cells, B-cell-depleted T cells, or PBMCs.

The sample was peripheral blood. This TCR derives from a woman aged 55-69 years with COVID-19, enrolled during active disease. The chain joins TRBV10-1 to TRBJ2-1, with TRBD2 as a possible D gene (5 bases). The CDR3 reads CASSELGAYNEQFF. DNA for the CDR3: TGCGCCAGCAGTGAGCTCGGGGCCTACAATGAGCAGTTCTTC.